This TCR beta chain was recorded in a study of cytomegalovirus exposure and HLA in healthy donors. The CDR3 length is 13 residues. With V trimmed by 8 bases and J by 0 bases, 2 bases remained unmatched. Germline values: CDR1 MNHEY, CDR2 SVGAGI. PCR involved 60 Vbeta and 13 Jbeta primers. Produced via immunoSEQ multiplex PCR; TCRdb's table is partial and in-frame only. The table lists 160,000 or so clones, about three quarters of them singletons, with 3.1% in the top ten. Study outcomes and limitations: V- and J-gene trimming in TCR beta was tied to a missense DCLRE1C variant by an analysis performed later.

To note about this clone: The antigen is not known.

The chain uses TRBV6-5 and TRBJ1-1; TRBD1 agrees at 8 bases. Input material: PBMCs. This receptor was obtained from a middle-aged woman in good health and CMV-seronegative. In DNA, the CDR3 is TGTGCCAGCGGGGACAGGATGAACACTGAAGCTTTCTTT. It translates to CASGDRMNTEAFF.